What follows are 30 T cell receptor beta chains derived from one specimen sequenced in a study of blood T cells in healthy people across ages. Primers used in a second PCR of roughly 7 to 11 cycles were a sample-barcoded 5' primer and a J-beta primer mix. TCRdb processed the 5' RACE reads anew with MiXCR; each CDR3 protein has one entry. The table has about 1.4 million distinct CDR3 sequences, roughly 64% seen once. The source material was blood. These receptors originate from a man younger than 30 in good health.

The V call is TRBV13, the J call TRBJ2-6; weak D call: TRBD2 (7 bases). This CDR3 is built from 17 residues. Deletions cut 3 bases from V and 0 bases from J, with 12 bases between. CDR1 is PRHDT and CDR2 is FYEKMQ in the germline V gene (reference sequence). CDR3 nucleotide sequence: TGTGCCAGCAGCTTGGGGGGGCTACTCTCTGGGGCCAACGTCCTGACTTTC. Protein: CASSLGGLLSGANVLTF. The full variable domain, in which reference TRBV13 and TRBJ2-6 provide the parts outside the CDR3, is AAGVIQSPRHLIKEKRETATLKCYPIPRHDTVYWYQQGPGQDPQFLISFYEKMQSDKGSIPDRFSAQQFSDYHSELNMSSLELGDSALYFCASSLGGLLSGANVLTFGAGSRLTVL.

This clonotype was observed a handful of times. The chain has TRBV4-1 and TRBJ2-3; D is perhaps TRBD2 (7 bases). This CDR3 comprises 14 residues. Germline V CDR1 and CDR2: MGHRA, YSYEKL. The germline V and J ends were trimmed by 5 bases and 0 bases, with 9 bases remaining between them. The CDR3: CASSGRGSTDTQYF. CDR3 nucleotide sequence: TGCGCCAGCAGCGGGAGGGGGAGCACAGATACGCAGTATTTT.

V usage is TRBV18 and J usage is TRBJ2-2; no clear D. This CDR3 has 15 residues. V was pared by 2 bases and J by 1 base, with 8 bases between. The germline V gene has CDR1 KGHSH and CDR2 LQKENI. The CDR3 reads CASSPETENTGELFF. CDR3 DNA sequence: TGTGCCAGCTCACCAGAGACGGAGAACACCGGGGAGCTGTTTTTT. Variable domain in full (rest from reference TRBV18 and TRBJ2-2): NAGVMQNPRHLVRRRGQEARLRCSPMKGHSHVYWYRQLPEEGLKFMVYLQKENIIDESGMPKERFSAEFPKEGPSILRIQQVVRGDSAAYFCASSPETENTGELFFGEGSRLTVL.

The chain couples TRBV4-2 to TRBJ2-7; 7 bases are shared with TRBD2. V was pared by 0 bases and J by 4 bases, with 15 bases of the junction left unmatched. There are 18 residues in the CDR3. In germline, CDR1 is LGHNA, CDR2 YNFKEQ. The CDR3 loop is CASSQDVREGTGLYEQYF. In nucleotides, the CDR3 is TGTGCCAGCAGCCAAGATGTTAGGGAGGGGACGGGTCTGTACGAGCAGTACTTC.

V and J are TRBV7-2 and TRBJ2-1, with D possibly being TRBD1 (6 bases). The germline V gene has CDR1 SGHTA and CDR2 FQGNSA. CDR3 length equals 16 residues. Deletions cut 3 bases from V and 4 bases from J, with 16 bases between. The CDR3 DNA sequence: TGTGCCAGCAGCTTGTGGGGACACAAAGATTACAATGAGCAGTTCTTC. The encoded protein is CASSLWGHKDYNEQFF.

CDR3 bases: TGTGCCAGCTCACTGCAGGGGGCCCACCAAGAGACCCAGTACTTC. It encodes CASSLQGAHQETQYF. This chain links TRBV18 with TRBJ2-7; 8 bases map to TRBD1. The DNA end lines up better with TRBJ2-5; the J call may be wrong. Looked up from germline, CDR1 is KGHSH and CDR2 is LQKENI. This CDR3 is 15 amino acids long.

V and J are TRBV27 and TRBJ2-7; D gene unclear. The V gene lost 6 bases and the J gene lost 5 bases, with 8 bases spanning the gap. Germline CDR1 and CDR2: MNHEY and SMNVEV (reference sequence). The CDR3 is 11 residues long. The CDR3 DNA reads as TGTGCCAGCAGGAAAACGGACGAGCAGTACTTC. This encodes CASRKTDEQYF.

The genes are TRBV29-1 and TRBJ2-3; D tentatively reads TRBD1 or TRBD2 (5 bases each). The V gene's germline CDR1 is SQVTM and CDR2 ANQGSEA. V was clipped by 6 bases and J by 2 bases, with 27 bases between them. The CDR3 totals 18 residues. The CDR3 DNA follows: TGCAGCGTCGGGTCAGCGGTCAACATCGGGGCACACACAGATACGCAGTATTTT. Translated, it gives CSVGSAVNIGAHTDTQYF.

The chain carries TRBV12-3 or TRBV12-4 and TRBJ1-2; TRBD1 aligns across 8 bases. The ends lost 6 bases at V and 3 bases at J; junction bases unmatched: 6. This CDR3 has 14 amino acids. The CDR3 spells CASRPGQGDYGYTF. The CDR3 DNA reads as TGTGCCAGCAGACCCGGACAGGGTGACTATGGCTACACCTTC.

This clonotype was seen only once. One end of the junction fails to match germline, which may point to a read error. V and J are TRBV5-6 and TRBJ1-2; D gene uncertain. CDR1 and CDR2 (germline): SGHDT, YYEEEE. This CDR3 contains 16 residues. CDR3 sequence: CAGSLDGEPGIYGYTF. The CDR3 DNA reads TGTGCCGGCAGCTTGGATGGGGAACCGGGTATATATGGCTACACCTTC. Full variable domain (remainder filled in from reference TRBV5-6 and TRBJ1-2): DAGVTQSPTHLIKTRGQQVTLRCSPKSGHDTVSWYQQALGQGPQFIFQYYEEEERQRGNFPDRFSGHQFPNYSSELNVNALLLGDSALYLCAGSLDGEPGIYGYTFGSGTRLTVV.

As concerns this clonotype: The junction departs from germline at one end; a sequencing error may be responsible. V and J are TRBV10-3 and TRBJ2-5, with 10 bases aligning to TRBD2. The CDR3 spans 14 residues. Per the germline V gene, CDR1 is ENHRY and CDR2 is SYGVKD. The CDR3 reads CAINERGGLETQYF. CDR3 DNA sequence: TGTGCCATCAATGAGCGGGGGGGCCTGGAGACCCAGTACTTC.

A few counts support this clonotype. The chain has TRBV9 and TRBJ2-1; 12 positions match TRBD2. Germline assignment: CDR1 SGDLS and CDR2 YYNGEE. V was clipped by 0 bases and J by 5 bases; unmatched bases: 3. This CDR3 is 16 amino acids long. CDR3 in DNA: TGTGCCAGCAGCGTAGGGACTAGCGGGGCCAACAATGAGCAGTTCTTC. The encoded protein is CASSVGTSGANNEQFF.

The chain carries TRBV20-1 and TRBJ2-1; TRBD2 agrees at 8 bases. Trimming removed 6 bases from V and 9 bases from J; junction bases left unmatched: 13. The CDR3 sequence is 14 residues long. The germline CDR1 and CDR2 sequences are DFQATT and SNEGSKA (reference sequence). The chain's CDR3 is CSAVKPTSVGEQFF. Here the CDR3 DNA reads TGCAGTGCCGTCAAACCGACTAGCGTCGGTGAGCAGTTCTTC.

The sample holds a few counts of this clonotype. The chain links TRBV7-8 to TRBJ2-7, with 8 nucleotides matching TRBD1. Trimming at V came to 2 bases and at J to 2 bases, leaving 11 bases not matched to a gene. There are 17 residues in the CDR3. From germline, CDR1 is SGHVS and CDR2 FQNEAQ. The CDR3 spells CASSLQRWPGQAYEQYF. The CDR3 nucleotides read TGTGCCAGCAGCTTACAGAGATGGCCGGGACAGGCCTACGAGCAGTACTTC.

This sequence joins TRBV10-3 and TRBJ1-3, with a possible D match to TRBD1 (5 bases). V was trimmed by 0 bases and J by 0 bases, leaving 9 bases between them. CDR1 is ENHRY and CDR2 is SYGVKD in the germline V gene. There are 16 residues in the CDR3. The CDR3: CAISESGLRSGNTIYF. For the CDR3, the DNA is TGTGCCATCAGTGAGTCGGGGCTTCGCTCTGGAAACACCATATATTTT.

The chain combines TRBV4-1 with TRBJ1-2, with no clear D. The CDR3 runs 12 residues. The germline gives CDR1 MGHRA, CDR2 YSYEKL. V shed 3 bases and J shed 8 bases, with 10 bases lying between them. CDR3 sequence: CASSQDSRGYTF. CDR3 nucleotide sequence: TGCGCCAGCAGCCAGGATTCTCGCGGCTACACCTTC.

The rearrangement joins TRBV27 to TRBJ1-1, with TRBD1 identical over 7 bases. The trim removed 6 bases at V and 4 bases at J, leaving 8 bases unmatched. Germline CDR1 is MNHEY and CDR2 is SMNVEV (reference sequence). The CDR3 is 14 amino acids. CDR3: CASSPYRGATEAFF. The CDR3 DNA is TGTGCCAGCAGCCCCTACAGGGGAGCCACTGAAGCTTTCTTT.

The gene calls are TRBV20-1 and TRBJ2-3; TRBD2 agrees at 11 bases. The CDR3 runs to 13 residues. Germline CDR1 and CDR2: DFQATT and SNEGSKA (reference sequence). CDR3 DNA: TGCAGCAGGACTAGCGGGAGCACAGATACGCAGTATTTT. Translating gives CSRTSGSTDTQYF.

In this sample, this clonotype turned up a few times. The rearrangement joins TRBV29-1 to TRBJ2-7; possibly TRBD2 for D (6 bases). Trimming stripped 7 bases from V and 0 bases from J, with 16 bases between. This CDR3 is 14 amino acids long. The germline V gene has CDR1 SQVTM and CDR2 ANQGSEA. CDR3 coding DNA: TGCAGCGGCACTGCCGGGACTGGCTCCTACGAGCAGTACTTC. The encoded protein is CSGTAGTGSYEQYF.

J is TRBJ1-2 and V is TRBV18; possibly TRBD1 for D (6 bases). The V end lost 5 bases, the J end lost 6 bases, and 19 bases lay between the germline ends. Germline CDR1 is KGHSH and CDR2 is LQKENI. The CDR3 is 15 residues long. DNA for the CDR3: TGTGCCAGCTCAGACCGGGACACAGGAGTGGATGGCTACACCTTC. This gives the protein CASSDRDTGVDGYTF.

This chain uses TRBV6-5 with TRBJ1-5, with 9 nucleotides matching TRBD1. This CDR3 spans 16 amino acids. CDR1 and CDR2 from the germline V gene are MNHEY and SVGAGI. The trim removed 5 bases at V and 6 bases at J, leaving 11 bases unmatched. The CDR3 region has the DNA TGTGCCAGCAGTAGGGGTACAGGGGGCGAGGGTCAGCCCCAGCATTTT. Its protein product is CASSRGTGGEGQPQHF.

This chain uses TRBV20-1 with TRBJ2-1; the match to TRBD2 covers 12 bases. J lost 5 bases, V lost 5 bases, and 13 bases had no gene match. Germline V gene data show CDR1 as DFQATT and CDR2 as SNEGSKA (reference sequence). The CDR3 contains 17 residues. In nucleotides, the CDR3 is TGCAGTGCTGACGACCTAACCCTAGCGGGAGGGGACAATGAGCAGTTCTTC. Its translation is CSADDLTLAGGDNEQFF.

The chain joins TRBV12-3 or TRBV12-4 to TRBJ1-1; D not certain. The V gene lost 3 bases and the J gene lost 2 bases, with 13 bases spanning the gap. The CDR3 is made up of 15 amino acids. CDR3 nucleotides: TGTGCCAGCAGTTTTTTTGCCTCGAGAAACACTGAAGCTTTCTTT. Its protein product is CASSFFASRNTEAFF.

In the case of this clonotype: A junction end diverges from the germline sequence, so it may reflect a read error. This sequence joins TRBV6-1 and TRBJ2-3; D is undetermined. Per the germline V gene, CDR1 is MNHNS and CDR2 is SASEGT. This CDR3 spans 12 amino acids. DNA for the CDR3: TGTTCCAGCAGTGAAGGCACAGATACGCAGTATTTT. This sequence encodes CSSSEGTDTQYF.

The rearrangement uses TRBV4-3 and TRBJ1-2; D uncertain. V was pared by 4 bases and J by 0 bases, with 12 bases between. Germline loops: CDR1 LGHNA, CDR2 YSLEER. This CDR3 is 15 amino acids long. The DNA for the CDR3 is TGCGCCAGCAGCCCCCTGCCCTCGGCTAACTATGGCTACACCTTC. Translation gives CASSPLPSANYGYTF.

The chain carries TRBV28 and TRBJ2-7; TRBD1 agrees at 11 bases. V shed 8 bases and J 4 bases; nucleotides not matched to a gene: 10. Germline assignment: CDR1 MDHEN and CDR2 SYDVKM. The CDR3 spans 15 residues. CDR3 region: CASLPGQGVLYEQYF. The CDR3 coding sequence is TGTGCCAGCTTACCGGGACAGGGGGTTTTGTACGAGCAGTACTTC.

J is TRBJ2-5 and V is TRBV5-1, with a possible D match to TRBD2 (6 bases). The end of the DNA aligns better with TRBJ2-7, so the J call may be wrong. This CDR3 region has 14 residues. In germline, CDR1 is SGHRS, CDR2 YFSETQ. The CDR3 spells CASSPGGVGNEQYF. Written as DNA, the CDR3 is TGCGCCAGCAGCCCCGGAGGGGTGGGCAACGAGCAGTACTTC.

J is TRBJ2-7 and V is TRBV7-2, with 7 positions matching TRBD1. Germline V gives CDR1 SGHTA, CDR2 FQGNSA. The trim removed 4 bases at V and 5 bases at J, leaving 11 bases unmatched. This CDR3 spans 15 amino acids. The CDR3 nucleotides read TGTGCCAGCAGCTGGGAACAGGGGTCTGGCGACGAGCAGTACTTC. This codes for CASSWEQGSGDEQYF.

About this clonotype itself: Relative to the germline gene, one junction end is altered; a read error may explain this. The chain recombines TRBV6-5 with TRBJ2-1; a possible D gene is TRBD2 (5 bases). This CDR3 contains 15 residues. Germline CDR1 and CDR2: MNHEY and SVGAGI. As DNA, the CDR3 is TGTGCCTGCAGTCCCGTACTAGACTCCTACAATGAGCAGTTCTTC. Translated, it gives CACSPVLDSYNEQFF.

This clonotype occurred a few times. The chain joins TRBV28 to TRBJ2-7, with D possibly TRBD2 on 5 matching bases. V lost 5 bases to trimming and J lost 2 bases, with 13 bases between them. This CDR3 has 14 residues. Germline V gives CDR1 MDHEN, CDR2 SYDVKM. CDR3 residues: CASSPRELPYEQYF. The CDR3 coding sequence is TGTGCCAGCAGTCCCCGGGAACTCCCCTACGAGCAGTACTTC.